These 24 T cell receptor beta chains were sequenced from one sample in a study of CD8+ T cells in alopecia areata. Following RNA extraction, reverse transcription yielded cDNA that acted as the sequencing template. Some clones are missing from TCRdb's copy, which holds only in-frame ones; the method was immunoSEQ multiplex PCR. The top ten hold roughly 5% of the sample, which has some 200,000 clones, 55% to 75% seen once. Treatment noted: oral pan-JAK inhibitor, 5-10 mg twice daily. This specimen consisted of CD4+ T cells sorted from blood, obtained at week 24, from a patient treated with tofacitinib. Receptors originate from a human donor with alopecia areata.

Comment on this clone: Since a much larger clone is just one base distant, this may be a read error. Here the CDR3 omits its conserved ending phenylalanine or tryptophan, so a read error is the likely source. This rearrangement joins TRBV7-8 to TRBJ2-7, with D tentatively TRBD1 (6 bases). Trimming took off 1 base at V and 5 bases at J, with 9 bases between the two ends. The CDR3 consists of 13 residues. Germline V CDR1 and CDR2: SGHVS, FQNEAQ. In DNA form, the CDR3 reads TGTGCCAGCAGCTTAGACAGGGAGAACGAGCAGTACTCC. Its protein product is CASSLDRENEQYS.

This chain links TRBV20-1 with TRBJ1-2, with a tentative D call TRBD1 (6 bases). CDR1 is DFQATT and CDR2 is SNEGSKA in the germline V gene (reference sequence). The CDR3 extends over 11 amino acids. Trimming left V 3 bases short and J 8 bases short, with 10 bases between. CDR3 nucleotide sequence: TGCAGTGCTAGGGATGGGGGCGGCTACACCTTC. Translation gives CSARDGGGYTF.

This chain connects TRBV5-1 to TRBJ2-7, with D uncertain. Germline-derived CDR1 and CDR2 are SGHRS and YFSETQ. This CDR3 is built from 14 residues. Trimming took off 2 bases at V and 6 bases at J, with 15 bases between the two ends. This chain's CDR3 is CASSFDPAPAEQYF. The CDR3 coding sequence is TGCGCCAGCAGCTTCGATCCAGCCCCCGCCGAGCAGTACTTC.

This clone turned up a few times. The V call is TRBV5-4, the J call TRBJ1-3, with D possibly being TRBD1 (6 bases). The CDR3 runs to 16 residues. V was clipped by 2 bases and J by 0 bases, with 12 bases between them. The germline gives CDR1 SGHNT, CDR2 YYREEE (reference sequence). The CDR3: CASSFPTGSSGNTIYF. The CDR3 region has the DNA TGTGCCAGCAGCTTCCCCACAGGGAGCTCTGGAAACACCATATATTTT.

The chain joins TRBV4-1 to TRBJ1-5; a weak D match, TRBD1 (6 bases). The CDR3 is 17 residues long. The germline V and J ends were trimmed by 2 bases and 1 base, with 15 bases remaining between them. CDR1 and CDR2 (germline): MGHRA, YSYEKL. The CDR3 nucleotides read TGCGCCAGCAGCCAAAGTCCGCTTCAGGGGAGCAATCAGCCCCAGCATTTT. It translates to CASSQSPLQGSNQPQHF.

V gene TRBV2 combines with J gene TRBJ2-7, with D unresolved. The V end was cut by 10 bases, the J end by 5 bases, with 12 bases between. Germline V gives CDR1 SNHLY, CDR2 FYNNEI. CDR3 length: 11 residues. CDR3 sequence: CATHVYDEQYF. The CDR3 bases are TGTGCCACCCACGTCTACGACGAGCAGTACTTC.

This clone was seen more than once but under ten times. V usage is TRBV6-5 and J usage is TRBJ2-7; tentative D call: TRBD2 (6 bases). From germline, CDR1 is MNHEY and CDR2 SVGAGI. The CDR3 consists of 14 residues. V dropped 6 bases and J dropped 7 bases, with 19 bases sitting between them. In DNA, the CDR3 is TGTGCCAGCAGATCAGATACGTCGAGCGGGGAGCAGTACTTC. Translation gives CASRSDTSSGEQYF.

There are a few counts of this clone. V gene TRBV6-6 combines with J gene TRBJ2-7, with D perhaps TRBD1 or TRBD2 (5 bases each). Trimming pared 0 bases from V and 6 bases from J, leaving 15 bases between. CDR1 and CDR2 (germline): MNHNY, SVGAGI (reference sequence). The CDR3 contains 15 residues. CDR3 sequence reads: CASSYSRGSNPEQYF. Here the CDR3 DNA reads TGTGCCAGCAGTTACTCGAGGGGATCGAATCCCGAGCAGTACTTC.

This chain links TRBV6-5 with TRBJ1-1; D gene uncertain. The length of the CDR3 is 13 residues. Germline CDR1 is MNHEY and CDR2 is SVGAGI. V dropped 6 bases and J dropped 3 bases, with 11 bases sitting between them. In DNA form, the CDR3 reads TGTGCCAGCAGGGAACCTAGACACACTGAAGCTTTCTTT. Translating gives CASREPRHTEAFF.

The V and J genes are TRBV29-1 and TRBJ1-5, with no clear D. The V gene lost 3 bases and the J gene lost 7 bases, with 13 bases spanning the gap. Germline V CDR1 and CDR2: SQVTM, ANQGSEA. The CDR3 sequence is 13 residues long. CDR3 in amino acids: CSVDLGGEQPQHF. The CDR3 coding sequence is TGCAGCGTTGACTTGGGTGGGGAACAGCCCCAGCATTTT.

This clone was seen more than once but under ten times. The chain combines TRBV29-1 with TRBJ2-3, with D unresolved. Germline V gene sequence: CDR1 SQVTM, CDR2 ANQGSEA. The CDR3 contains 14 residues. V was shortened by 3 bases and J by 5 bases, with 15 bases between the two germline ends. The CDR3 protein is CSVEYKVVGDTQYF. Here the CDR3 DNA reads TGCAGCGTTGAGTACAAAGTGGTGGGAGATACGCAGTATTTT.

Ten or more counts support this clone. V gene TRBV19 combines with J gene TRBJ2-5; a weak D match, TRBD2 (7 bases). The CDR3 totals 15 residues. V was clipped by 1 base and J by 5 bases, with 14 bases between them. Germline CDR1 LNHDA, CDR2 SQIVND (reference sequence). Written as DNA, the CDR3 is TGTGCCAGTAGTATAGGGGCGGGGGCCAGGGAGACCCAGTACTTC. Amino acids: CASSIGAGARETQYF.

The chain employs TRBV9 and TRBJ1-5, with D unresolved. CDR3 length equals 15 residues. The V and J ends lost 1 base and 0 bases respectively, with 8 bases between them. CDR1 and CDR2 from the germline V gene are SGDLS and YYNGEE. The CDR3 spells CASSVTGNSNQPQHF. The CDR3 coding sequence is TGTGCCAGCAGCGTAACCGGGAATAGCAATCAGCCCCAGCATTTT.

This chain links TRBV9 with TRBJ1-2; no clear D gene. V lost 3 bases, J lost 2 bases, and 11 bases lay in between. Germline lookup yields CDR1 SGDLS and CDR2 YYNGEE. This CDR3 contains 14 residues. This CDR3 reads CASSGITTNYGYTF. CDR3 coding DNA: TGTGCCAGCAGCGGGATCACTACCAACTATGGCTACACCTTC.

The CDR3 region is CATSREEGQPQHF. The DNA for the CDR3 is TGTGCCACCAGCAGAGAGGAGGGTCAGCCCCAGCATTTT. J is TRBJ1-5 and V is TRBV15; D call uncertain. This CDR3 comprises 13 residues. Germline V gene sequence: CDR1 LNHNV, CDR2 YYDKDF (reference sequence). V gave up 0 bases and J gave up 6 bases, with 6 bases separating them. The entire variable domain, with the rest obtained from reference TRBV15 and TRBJ1-5, is as follows: DAMVIQNPRYQVTQFGKPVTLSCSQTLNHNVMYWYQQKSSQAPKLLFHYYDKDFNNEADTPDNFQSRRPNTSFCFLDIRSPGLGDTAMYLCATSREEGQPQHFGDGTRLSIL.

The gene calls are TRBV6-5 and TRBJ1-2; possibly TRBD1 for D (5 bases). Trimming left V 6 bases short and J 6 bases short, with 17 bases between. The CDR3 covers 14 residues. Germline CDR1 reads MNHEY; CDR2 reads SVGAGI. For the CDR3, the DNA is TGTGCCAGCAGCCGACGTAGGGACGGGGATGGCTACACCTTC. It encodes CASSRRRDGDGYTF.

The chain carries TRBV7-3 and TRBJ2-3; D is uncertain. This CDR3 has 14 amino acids. Germline loops: CDR1 SGHTA, CDR2 FQGTGA. The ends were cut back, 0 bases at V and 1 base at J, with 5 bases in the middle. The CDR3 DNA follows: TGTGCCAGCAGCTTAACGCCGCGCACAGATACGCAGTATTTT. It yields the protein CASSLTPRTDTQYF.

The rearrangement joins TRBV28 to TRBJ1-1; no clear D. V was trimmed by 10 bases and J by 1 base, leaving 10 bases between them. CDR3 length equals 12 residues. The germline V gene encodes CDR1 MDHEN and CDR2 SYDVKM. CDR3 sequence: CATGVGNTEAFF. The CDR3 DNA reads TGTGCCACCGGGGTGGGGAACACTGAAGCTTTCTTT.

The V and J genes are TRBV5-4 and TRBJ1-1; no reliable D call. The germline V gene encodes CDR1 SGHNT and CDR2 YYREEE (reference sequence). This CDR3 has 14 amino acids. V was cut by 4 bases and J by 4 bases, with 14 bases left in between. The CDR3 DNA is TGTGCCAGCAGCCAAGCTATTGGTCCCACTGAAGCTTTCTTT. This translates into CASSQAIGPTEAFF.

This clone turned up a few times. The chain couples TRBV7-9 to TRBJ1-4, with D tentatively TRBD1 (5 bases). The CDR3 is made up of 15 amino acids. V gave up 4 bases and J gave up 8 bases, with 17 bases separating them. The germline gives CDR1 SEHNR, CDR2 FQNEAQ (reference sequence). Written as DNA, the CDR3 is TGTGCCAGCAGCTCCGGGACGACTACTGGGGAAAAACTGTTTTTT. Translated, it gives CASSSGTTTGEKLFF.

The chain couples TRBV6-6 to TRBJ1-2; no reliable D call. The CDR3 contains 15 residues. The V end was cut by 2 bases, the J end by 1 base, with 11 bases between. Germline lookup yields CDR1 MNHNY and CDR2 SVGAGI (reference sequence). CDR3 protein: CASSYPGSDNYGYTF. CDR3 sequence (DNA): TGTGCCAGCAGTTACCCCGGCAGCGATAACTATGGCTACACCTTC.

The V and J genes are TRBV29-1 and TRBJ2-1; D ambiguous. In germline, CDR1 is SQVTM, CDR2 ANQGSEA. V was trimmed by 2 bases and J by 0 bases, leaving 8 bases between them. This CDR3 comprises 14 residues. The CDR3 sequence: CSVERVDSYNEQFF. CDR3 sequence (DNA): TGCAGCGTTGAACGGGTTGACTCCTACAATGAGCAGTTCTTC.

The rearrangement joins TRBV6-5 to TRBJ2-5; no reliable D call. V lost 7 bases, J lost 0 bases, and 9 bases lay in between. CDR1 is MNHEY and CDR2 is SVGAGI in the germline V gene. The CDR3 totals 13 residues. Here the CDR3 DNA reads TGTGCCAGCACGTTCGGGTACCAAGAGACCCAGTACTTC. Its protein product is CASTFGYQETQYF.

This sequence joins TRBV5-1 and TRBJ1-1; D gene uncertain. The CDR3 has 14 residues. In germline, CDR1 is SGHRS, CDR2 YFSETQ. V lost 5 bases and J 1 base, leaving 12 bases between the germline ends. The CDR3 protein is CASSKFGRNTEAFF. CDR3 bases: TGCGCCAGCAGTAAGTTCGGACGGAACACTGAAGCTTTCTTT. Using reference TRBV5-1 and TRBJ1-1 for the parts outside the CDR3, the full variable domain is KAGVTQTPRYLIKTRGQQVTLSCSPISGHRSVSWYQQTPGQGLQFLFEYFSETQRNKGNFPGRFSGRQFSNSRSEMNVSTLELGDSALYLCASSKFGRNTEAFFGQGTRLTVV.